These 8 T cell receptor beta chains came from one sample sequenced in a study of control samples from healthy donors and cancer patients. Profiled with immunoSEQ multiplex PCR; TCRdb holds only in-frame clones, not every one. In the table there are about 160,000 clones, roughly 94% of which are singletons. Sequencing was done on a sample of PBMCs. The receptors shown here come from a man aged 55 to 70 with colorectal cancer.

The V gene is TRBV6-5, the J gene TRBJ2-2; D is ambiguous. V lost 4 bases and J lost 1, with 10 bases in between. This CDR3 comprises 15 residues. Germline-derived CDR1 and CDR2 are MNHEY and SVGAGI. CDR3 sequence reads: CASSFLSENTGELFF. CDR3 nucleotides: TGTGCCAGCAGTTTTCTGTCAGAGAACACCGGGGAGCTGTTTTTT.

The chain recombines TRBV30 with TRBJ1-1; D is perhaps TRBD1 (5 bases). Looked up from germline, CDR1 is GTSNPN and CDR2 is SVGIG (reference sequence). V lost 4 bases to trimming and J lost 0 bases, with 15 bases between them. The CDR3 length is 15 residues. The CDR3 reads CAWTRGPVMNTEAFF. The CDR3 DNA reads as TGTGCCTGGACTAGGGGACCAGTTATGAACACTGAAGCTTTCTTT. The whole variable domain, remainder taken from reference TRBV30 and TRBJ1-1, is SQTIHQWPATLVQPVGSPLSLECTVEGTSNPNLYWYRQAAGRGLQLLFYSVGIGQISSEVPQNLSASRPQDRQFILSSKKLLLSDSGFYLCAWTRGPVMNTEAFFGQGTRLTVV.

The CDR3, as DNA: TGTGCCAGCAGGCCGACAGGGGTCTCCTACGAGCAGTACTTC. Translating it yields CASRPTGVSYEQYF. This sequence joins TRBV25-1 and TRBJ2-7; the match to TRBD1 covers 8 bases. The CDR3 has 14 residues. Per germline, CDR1 MGHDK and CDR2 SYGVNS. Losses at the gene ends were 6 bases for V and 0 bases for J; bases not matched to a gene: 4.

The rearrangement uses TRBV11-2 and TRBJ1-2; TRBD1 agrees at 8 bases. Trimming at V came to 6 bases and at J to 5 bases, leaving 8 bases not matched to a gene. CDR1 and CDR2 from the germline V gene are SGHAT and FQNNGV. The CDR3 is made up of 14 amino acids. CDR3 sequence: CASSPGQGGYGYTF. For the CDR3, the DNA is TGTGCCAGCAGTCCCGGACAGGGAGGATATGGCTACACCTTC.

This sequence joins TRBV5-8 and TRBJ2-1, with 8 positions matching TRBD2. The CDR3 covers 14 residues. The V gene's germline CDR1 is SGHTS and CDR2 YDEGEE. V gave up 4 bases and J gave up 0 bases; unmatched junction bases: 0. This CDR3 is CASSSGSSYNEQFF. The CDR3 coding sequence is TGTGCCAGCAGCAGCGGGAGCTCCTACAATGAGCAGTTCTTC.

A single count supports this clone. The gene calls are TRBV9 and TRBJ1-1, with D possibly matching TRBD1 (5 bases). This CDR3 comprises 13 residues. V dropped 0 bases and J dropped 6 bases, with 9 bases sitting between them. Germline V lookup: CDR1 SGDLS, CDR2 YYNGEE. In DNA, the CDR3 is TGTGCCAGCAGCGTAGGGGGGATAGCTGAAGCTTTCTTT. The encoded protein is CASSVGGIAEAFF.

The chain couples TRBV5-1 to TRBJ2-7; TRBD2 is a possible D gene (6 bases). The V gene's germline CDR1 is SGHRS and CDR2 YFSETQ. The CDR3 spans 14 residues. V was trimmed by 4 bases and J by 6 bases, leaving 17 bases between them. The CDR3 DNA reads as TGCGCCAGCAGCCCGGGGAGGACGTACGTCGAGCAGTACTTC. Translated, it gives CASSPGRTYVEQYF.

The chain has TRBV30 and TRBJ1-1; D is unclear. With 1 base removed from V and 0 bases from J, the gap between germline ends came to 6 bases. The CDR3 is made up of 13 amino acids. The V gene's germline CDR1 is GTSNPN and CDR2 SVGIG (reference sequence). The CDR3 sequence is CAWSAALNTEAFF. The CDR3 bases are TGTGCCTGGAGTGCAGCCTTGAACACTGAAGCTTTCTTT.